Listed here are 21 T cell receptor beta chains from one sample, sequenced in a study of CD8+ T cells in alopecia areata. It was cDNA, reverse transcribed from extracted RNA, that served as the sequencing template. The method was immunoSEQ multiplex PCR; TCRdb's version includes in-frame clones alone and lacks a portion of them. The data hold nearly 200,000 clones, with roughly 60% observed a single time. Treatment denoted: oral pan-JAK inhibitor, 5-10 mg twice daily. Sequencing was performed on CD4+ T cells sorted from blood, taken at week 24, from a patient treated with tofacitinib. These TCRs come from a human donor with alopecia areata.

The DNA of the CDR3 is TGCAGCGTTGGAGGGGCGGACTATGGCTACACCTTC. This translates into CSVGGADYGYTF. The genes are TRBV29-1 and TRBJ1-2, with TRBD1 as a possible D gene (5 bases). The CDR3 has 12 amino acids. Germline CDR1 reads SQVTM; CDR2 reads ANQGSEA. Trimming pared 4 bases from V and 3 bases from J, leaving 9 bases between.

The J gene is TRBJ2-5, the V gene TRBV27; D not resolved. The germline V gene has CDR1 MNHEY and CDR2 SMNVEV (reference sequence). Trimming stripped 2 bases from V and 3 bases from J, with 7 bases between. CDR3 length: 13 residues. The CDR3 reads CASSLSREETQYF. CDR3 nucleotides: TGTGCCAGCAGTTTAAGTAGGGAAGAGACCCAGTACTTC.

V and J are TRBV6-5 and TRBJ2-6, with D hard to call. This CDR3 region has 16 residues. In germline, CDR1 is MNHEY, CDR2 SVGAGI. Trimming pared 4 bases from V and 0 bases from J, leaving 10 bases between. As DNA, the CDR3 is TGTGCCAGCAGTTTCCTCAGGTTCTCTGGGGCCAACGTCCTGACTTTC. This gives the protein CASSFLRFSGANVLTF.

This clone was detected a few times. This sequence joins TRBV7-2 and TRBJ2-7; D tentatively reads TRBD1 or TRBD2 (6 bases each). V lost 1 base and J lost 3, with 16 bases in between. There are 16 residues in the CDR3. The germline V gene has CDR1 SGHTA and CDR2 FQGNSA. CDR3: CASSLDWAGGGYEQYF. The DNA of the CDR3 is TGTGCCAGCAGCTTAGATTGGGCAGGAGGGGGCTACGAGCAGTACTTC.

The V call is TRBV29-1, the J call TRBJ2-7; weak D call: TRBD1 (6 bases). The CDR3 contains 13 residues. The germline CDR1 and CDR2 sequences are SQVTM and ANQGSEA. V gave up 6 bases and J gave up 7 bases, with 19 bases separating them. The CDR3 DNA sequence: TGCAGCGTCGATACAGGGCTGACGGCTGAGCAGTACTTC. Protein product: CSVDTGLTAEQYF.

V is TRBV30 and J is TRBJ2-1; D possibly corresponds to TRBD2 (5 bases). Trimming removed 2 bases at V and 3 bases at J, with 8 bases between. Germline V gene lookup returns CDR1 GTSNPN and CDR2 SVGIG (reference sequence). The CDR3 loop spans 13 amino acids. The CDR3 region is CAWSPSSYNEQFF. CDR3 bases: TGTGCCTGGAGTCCTAGCAGCTACAATGAGCAGTTCTTC. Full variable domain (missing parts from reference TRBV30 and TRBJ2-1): SQTIHQWPATLVQPVGSPLSLECTVEGTSNPNLYWYRQAAGRGLQLLFYSVGIGQISSEVPQNLSASRPQDRQFILSSKKLLLSDSGFYLCAWSPSSYNEQFFGPGTRLTVL.

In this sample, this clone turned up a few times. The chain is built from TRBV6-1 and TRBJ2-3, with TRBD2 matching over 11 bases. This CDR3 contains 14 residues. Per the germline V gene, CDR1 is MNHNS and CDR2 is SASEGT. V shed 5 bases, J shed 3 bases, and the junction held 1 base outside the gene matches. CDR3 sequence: CASSSSGGTDTQYF. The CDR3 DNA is TGTGCCAGCAGTTCTAGCGGGGGGACAGATACGCAGTATTTT.

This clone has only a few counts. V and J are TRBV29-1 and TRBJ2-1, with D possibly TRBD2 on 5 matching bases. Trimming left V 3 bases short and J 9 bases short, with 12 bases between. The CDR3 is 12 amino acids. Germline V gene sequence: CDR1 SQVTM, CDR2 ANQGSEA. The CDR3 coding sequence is TGCAGCGTTGATCCCGCCGCGGGTGAGCAGTTCTTC. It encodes CSVDPAAGEQFF.

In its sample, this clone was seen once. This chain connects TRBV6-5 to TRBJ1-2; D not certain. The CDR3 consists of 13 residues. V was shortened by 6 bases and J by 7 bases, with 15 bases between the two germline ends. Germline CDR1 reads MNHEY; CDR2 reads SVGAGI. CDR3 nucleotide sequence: TGTGCCAGCAGCACCTCTCCAGAGCGTGGCTACACCTTC. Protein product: CASSTSPERGYTF.

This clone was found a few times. The CDR3, as DNA: TGTGCCAGCAGCTTCGCGACTGGGACAGCGAACACTGAAGCTTTCTTT. It is translated as CASSFATGTANTEAFF. The gene calls are TRBV7-9 and TRBJ1-1; 7 bases agree with TRBD1. The germline gives CDR1 SEHNR, CDR2 FQNEAQ (reference sequence). This CDR3 has 16 amino acids. V dropped 3 bases and J dropped 1; count of bases not matched to a gene: 8. Full variable domain (outside the CDR3, taken from reference TRBV7-9 and TRBJ1-1): DTGVSQNPRHKITKRGQNVTFRCDPISEHNRLYWYRQTLGQGPEFLTYFQNEAQLEKSRLLSDRFSAERPKGSFSTLEIQRTEQGDSAMYLCASSFATGTANTEAFFGQGTRLTVV.

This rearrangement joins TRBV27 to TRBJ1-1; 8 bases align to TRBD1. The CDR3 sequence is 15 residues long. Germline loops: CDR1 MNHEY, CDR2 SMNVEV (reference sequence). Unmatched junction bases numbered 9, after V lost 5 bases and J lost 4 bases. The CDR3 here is CASSPTGVLPTEAFF. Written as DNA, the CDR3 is TGTGCCAGCAGTCCGACAGGGGTTCTACCCACTGAAGCTTTCTTT.

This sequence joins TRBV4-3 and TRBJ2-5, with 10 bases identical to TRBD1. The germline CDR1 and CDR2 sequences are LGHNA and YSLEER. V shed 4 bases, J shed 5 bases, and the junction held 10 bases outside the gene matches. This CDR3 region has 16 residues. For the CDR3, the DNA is TGCGCCAGCAGCCGAATTCGGACAGGGGGTTTGGAGACCCAGTACTTC. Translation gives CASSRIRTGGLETQYF.

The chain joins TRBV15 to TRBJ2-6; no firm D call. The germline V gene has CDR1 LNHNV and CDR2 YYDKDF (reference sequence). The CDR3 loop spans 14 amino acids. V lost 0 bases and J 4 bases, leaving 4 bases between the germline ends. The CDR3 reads CATSRDRGANVLTF. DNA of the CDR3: TGTGCCACCAGCAGAGATCGGGGGGCCAACGTCCTGACTTTC.

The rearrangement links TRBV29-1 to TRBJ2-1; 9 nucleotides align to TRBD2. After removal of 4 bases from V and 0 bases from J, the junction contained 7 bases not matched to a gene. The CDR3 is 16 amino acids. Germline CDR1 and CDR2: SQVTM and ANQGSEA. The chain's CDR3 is CSVVTAGGPSYNEQFF. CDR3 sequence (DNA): TGCAGCGTTGTGACCGCGGGGGGGCCCTCCTACAATGAGCAGTTCTTC.

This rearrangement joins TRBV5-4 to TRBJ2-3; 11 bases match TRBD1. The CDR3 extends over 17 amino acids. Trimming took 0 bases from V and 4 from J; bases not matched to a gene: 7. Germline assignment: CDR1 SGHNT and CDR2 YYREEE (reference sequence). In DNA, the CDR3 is TGTGCCAGCAGCTTGGCCTTCGGACAGGGGGCATCAGATACGCAGTATTTT. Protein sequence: CASSLAFGQGASDTQYF.

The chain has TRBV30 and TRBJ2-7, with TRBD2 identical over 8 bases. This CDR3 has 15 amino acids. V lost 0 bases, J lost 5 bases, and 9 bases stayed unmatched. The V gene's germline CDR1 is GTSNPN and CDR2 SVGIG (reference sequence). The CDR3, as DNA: TGTGCCTGGAGTGTAACCTCGGGAGGGCCACACGAGCAGTACTTC. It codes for CAWSVTSGGPHEQYF.

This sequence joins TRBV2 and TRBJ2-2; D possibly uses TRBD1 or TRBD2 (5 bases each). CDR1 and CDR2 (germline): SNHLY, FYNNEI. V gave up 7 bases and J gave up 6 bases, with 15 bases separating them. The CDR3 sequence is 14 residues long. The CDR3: CASKRGERAGELFF. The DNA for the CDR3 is TGTGCCAGCAAAAGAGGGGAAAGAGCCGGGGAGCTGTTTTTT.

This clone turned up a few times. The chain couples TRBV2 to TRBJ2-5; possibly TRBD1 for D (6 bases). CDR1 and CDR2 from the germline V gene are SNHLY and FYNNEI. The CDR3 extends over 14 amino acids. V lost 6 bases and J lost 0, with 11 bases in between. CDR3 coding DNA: TGTGCCAGCAGGGAGGACAGCCACCAAGAGACCCAGTACTTC. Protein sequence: CASREDSHQETQYF.

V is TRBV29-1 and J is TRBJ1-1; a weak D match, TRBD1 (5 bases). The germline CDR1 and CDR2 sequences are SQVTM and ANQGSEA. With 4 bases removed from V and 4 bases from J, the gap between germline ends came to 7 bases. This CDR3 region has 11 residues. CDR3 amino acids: CSVVGPTEAFF. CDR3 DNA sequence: TGCAGCGTTGTGGGGCCCACTGAAGCTTTCTTT.

CDR3: CASSQDYREGTEAFF. The CDR3, as DNA: TGCGCCAGCAGCCAAGACTACAGGGAGGGGACTGAAGCTTTCTTT. V and J are TRBV4-3 and TRBJ1-1; the D gene is possibly TRBD1 (6 bases). Germline CDR1 and CDR2: LGHNA and YSLEER. V was cut by 0 bases and J by 5 bases, with 13 bases left in between. The CDR3 contains 15 residues.

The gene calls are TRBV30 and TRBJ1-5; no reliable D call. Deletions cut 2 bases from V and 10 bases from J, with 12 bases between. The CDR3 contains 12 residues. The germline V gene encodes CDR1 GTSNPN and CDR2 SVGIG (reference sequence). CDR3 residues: CAWSTGIQPQHF. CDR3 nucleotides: TGTGCCTGGAGTACGGGAATTCAACCCCAGCATTTT.